This TCR beta chain was identified during a study of cytomegalovirus exposure and HLA in healthy donors. The study's findings and limits: More clonal expansion characterized HLA-associated TCR beta chains than equally common others in a later analysis.

The CDR3 length is 15 residues. V was cut by 4 bases and J by 3 bases, with 15 bases left in between. Germline V gene data show CDR1 as SGDLS and CDR2 as YYNGEE. Those who donated were healthy bone marrow donors. To note about this clone: Its antigen is unidentified.

In the PCR, 60 Vbeta and 13 Jbeta primers were used. Measured with immunoSEQ multiplex PCR; TCRdb has only the in-frame clones, and not every one. Counted here are some 130,000 clones, roughly 79% occurring once; the ten biggest clones make up 2.5% to 3.5%. The chain joins TRBV9 to TRBJ2-3, with D tentatively TRBD1 (6 bases). The material sequenced was PBMCs. This receptor was identified in a young man in good health and CMV-seronegative. Written as DNA, the CDR3 is TGTGCCAGCAGCCCTAACCTCAGGGGAACAGATACGCAGTATTTT. Translating it yields CASSPNLRGTDTQYF. The whole variable domain, remainder taken from reference TRBV9 and TRBJ2-3, is DSGVTQTPKHLITATGQRVTLRCSPRSGDLSVYWYQQSLDQGLQFLIQYYNGEERAKGNILERFSAQQFPDLHSELNLSSLELGDSALYFCASSPNLRGTDTQYFGPGTRLTVL.